This TCR beta chain was retrieved from a study of metastatic and nonmetastatic thyroid tumors. On the study more broadly: From malignant and benign thyroid patients, repertoires in blood and in tumor or nodule tissue were compared. Study-level points and caveats: TCR beta diversity was reportedly significantly higher in malignant thyroid tumors than benign nodules, in blood and tumor.

All patients reached thyroid surgery having received no treatment beforehand. There are 13 residues in the CDR3. Looked up from germline, CDR1 is DFQATT and CDR2 is SNEGSKA (reference sequence). The V and J ends lost 3 bases and 4 bases respectively, with 12 bases between them. Authors' analysis steps: A classifier for distant metastasis in papillary thyroid cancer was constructed using CDR3 differences observed across clinicopathological groups. TCRdb re-analyzed the PCR reads through MiXCR. None of the V and J calls come from the authors' own analysis; TCRdb made them. The sample holds about 64,000 clones, about 17% seen once. This clone was seen repeatedly, ten times or more. Its specificity is unknown.

This sequence originates from a male donor with papillary thyroid cancer or a benign thyroid nodule (not recorded which). Some clones in this sample may be carry-over from other donors' samples. Sample: blood. The V call is TRBV20-1, the J call TRBJ2-5, with D possibly being TRBD1 or TRBD2 (5 bases each). CDR3 amino acids: CSASTEGLETQYF. In DNA form, the CDR3 reads TGCAGTGCTAGTACAGAGGGGTTAGAGACCCAGTACTTC.